This T cell receptor (beta chain) was recovered during a study of blood T cell repertoires in COVID-19. Study-level information: Samples of COVID-19 (acute and convalescent) were obtained from the United States, Italy and Spain. The analysed material was cDNA or gDNA that came from T cells, B-cell-depleted T cells, or PBMCs.

Study processing details: Estimation of nucleated cell counts relied on the amplification of reference gene primers. This table comes from immunoSEQ multiplex PCR, and its TCRdb copy is limited to in-frame clones, with some not included. The DNA was the basis for D and trimming; V, J and clone size are from that table. Among about 320,000 clones listed, around 89% were seen once. Enrollment of patients from Seattle took place during active infection, with longitudinal follow-up. Trimming cost V 8 bases and J 5 bases; bases outside gene matches: 9. This CDR3 is built from 15 residues. In germline, CDR1 is MNHEY, CDR2 SVGAGI.

The chain carries TRBV6-5 and TRBJ2-2; 9 nucleotides align to TRBD1. Sequenced input: peripheral blood. This sequence originates from a woman aged 25 to 45 with COVID-19, enrolled during active disease. This CDR3 is CASSKGQGGTGELFF. The DNA for the CDR3 is TGTGCCAGCTCGAAGGGACAGGGAGGTACCGGGGAGCTGTTTTTT.